A single sample gave rise to the 20 T cell receptor beta chains below, sequenced in a study of Graves' ophthalmopathy and Graves' hyperthyroidism. RNA transcripts were the source from which TCR beta CDR3 regions were amplified. An opening RT-PCR round employed HTBI primers and preceded a second-round multiplex PCR. MiXCR, run by TCRdb on the multiplex PCR reads, gives a single entry per CDR3 protein. The sample holds 500,000 to 800,000 distinct CDR3 sequences, roughly 39% seen once. The specimen sequenced was peripheral blood. The receptors were sampled from an adult man with Graves' ophthalmopathy.

This chain's CDR3 is CASSLDGISTDTQYF. CDR3 coding DNA: TGTGCCAGCAGCTTGGACGGAATAAGCACAGATACGCAGTATTTT. The genes are TRBV5-4 and TRBJ2-3; no clear D. CDR3 size: 15 residues. V lost 0 bases, J lost 0 bases, and 8 bases lay in between. Per germline, CDR1 SGHNT and CDR2 YYREEE (reference sequence).

This clonotype was counted at least ten times. The rearrangement joins TRBV5-1 to TRBJ1-3; tentative D call: TRBD1 (6 bases). The germline gives CDR1 SGHRS, CDR2 YFSETQ. The ends were cut back, 3 bases at V and 2 bases at J, with 12 bases in the middle. The CDR3 is made up of 15 amino acids. CDR3 sequence: CASSSGGGAGNTIYF. Written as DNA, the CDR3 is TGCGCCAGCAGCTCAGGAGGGGGAGCTGGAAACACCATATATTTT. The variable domain in full, completed from reference TRBV5-1 and TRBJ1-3, reads KAGVTQTPRYLIKTRGQQVTLSCSPISGHRSVSWYQQTPGQGLQFLFEYFSETQRNKGNFPGRFSGRQFSNSRSEMNVSTLELGDSALYLCASSSGGGAGNTIYFGEGSWLTVV.

Remarks on this clonotype: One end of the junction does not line up with germline, which may come from a read error. The rearrangement uses TRBV5-1 and TRBJ2-7, with D perhaps matching TRBD1 (5 bases). The CDR3 has 14 amino acids. Germline values: CDR1 SGHRS, CDR2 YFSETQ. Written as DNA, the CDR3 is TGCGCCAGCAGCTTAAGGCAGGGCGGTTACGAGCAGCACTTC. Amino acids: CASSLRQGGYEQHF.

This clonotype was seen many times. This sequence joins TRBV29-1 and TRBJ2-6; no reliable D call. The CDR3 length is 16 residues. Trimming shortened V by 0 bases and J by 4 bases, and 13 bases separated the two germline ends. CDR1 SQVTM and CDR2 ANQGSEA come from the germline V gene. The CDR3 nucleotides are TGCAGCGTTGAAGATCCCTCTCTACGGGGGGCCAACGTCCTGACTTTC. It translates to CSVEDPSLRGANVLTF.

The table lists this clonotype with a count of one. The missing conserved phenylalanine or tryptophan at the end of this CDR3 makes a read error likely. The DNA is left out, because the CDR3 cannot be placed on it with certainty; the CDR3 is given as TCRdb lists it. This chain links TRBV10-2 with TRBJ1-4; no check of the table's D call, TRBD1, against the DNA was made. From its first to its last residue, the CDR3 has 10 amino acids. The germline V gene encodes CDR1 WSHSY and CDR2 SAAADI. CDR3: CASSPGQGRP.

This clonotype was seen repeatedly, ten times or more. This chain links TRBV29-1 with TRBJ1-3; 7 bases agree with TRBD1. There are 13 residues in the CDR3. The junction had 10 bases not matched to a gene; V was cut back by 6 bases and J by 8 bases. The germline gives CDR1 SQVTM, CDR2 ANQGSEA. The CDR3 is CSVTDRPGHTIYF. The CDR3 DNA sequence: TGCAGCGTGACGGACAGGCCCGGGCACACCATATATTTT.

This clonotype showed up many times. This chain uses TRBV10-3 with TRBJ1-2; D is perhaps TRBD1 (5 bases). The CDR3 covers 14 residues. Germline values: CDR1 ENHRY, CDR2 SYGVKD. V was pared by 6 bases and J by 0 bases, with 11 bases between. For the CDR3, the DNA is TGTGCCATCAGGAGTGGGACTTCTAACTATGGCTACACCTTC. Its translation is CAIRSGTSNYGYTF.

This clonotype was observed many times. V gene TRBV11-3 combines with J gene TRBJ1-6; D not certain. V was trimmed by 5 bases and J by 6 bases, leaving 11 bases between them. Germline V lookup: CDR1 SGHNT, CDR2 YENEEA. This CDR3 contains 14 residues. CDR3 loop: CASSHFTPNSPLHF. The CDR3 DNA reads TGTGCCAGCAGCCACTTTACCCCTAATTCACCCCTCCACTTT.

The chain recombines TRBV24-1 with TRBJ2-7; 9 bases map to TRBD1. The V and J ends lost 9 bases and 6 bases, in that order; junction bases with no gene match: 2. CDR1 is KGHDR, CDR2 SFDVKD, per germline. The CDR3 length is 11 residues. The chain's CDR3 is CATQGQGEQYF. DNA for the CDR3: TGTGCCACCCAGGGACAGGGCGAGCAGTACTTC.

The sample holds many counts of this clonotype. The J gene is TRBJ1-2, the V gene TRBV12-3 or TRBV12-4; perhaps TRBD1 as D (5 bases). This CDR3 contains 13 residues. V lost 4 bases and J lost 8, with 14 bases in between. The CDR3 coding sequence is TGTGCCAGCAGTTACAGGCCCGGGGTCGGCTACACCTTC. Translating it yields CASSYRPGVGYTF.

The chain has TRBV5-1 and TRBJ2-7; D gene unclear. The CDR3 has 13 amino acids. The germline CDR1 and CDR2 sequences are SGHRS and YFSETQ. Trimming cost V 0 bases and J 2 bases, with 6 bases left between them. The CDR3: CASSLATTYEQYF. The CDR3 nucleotides read TGCGCCAGCAGCTTGGCCACGACCTACGAGCAGTACTTC.

This clonotype was detected many times. The gene calls are TRBV29-1 and TRBJ1-2; D not resolved. Germline CDR1 is SQVTM and CDR2 is ANQGSEA. With 5 bases removed from V and 5 bases from J, the gap between germline ends came to 9 bases. This CDR3 spans 11 amino acids. In DNA, the CDR3 is TGCAGCGTTTGGGGAGATTATGGCTACACCTTC. Its protein product is CSVWGDYGYTF.

The genes are TRBV4-2 and TRBJ2-5, with 11 bases matching TRBD2. CDR1 is LGHNA, CDR2 YNFKEQ, per germline. The CDR3 is 16 residues long. V shed 1 base, J shed 5 bases, and the junction held 6 bases outside the gene matches. CDR3: CASSQVLAGGRETQYF. The CDR3 DNA is TGTGCCAGCAGCCAAGTCCTAGCGGGAGGCCGGGAGACCCAGTACTTC.

Concerning this clonotype itself: A much larger clonotype is one base distant, so this may be a read error. The chain carries TRBV7-6 and TRBJ1-4, with D unclear. The germline gives CDR1 SGHVS, CDR2 FNYEAQ. V was clipped by 5 bases and J by 6 bases, with 7 bases between them. The CDR3 is 12 amino acids. The CDR3 loop is CASSAAYEKLFF. CDR3 bases: TGTGCCAGCAGCGCTGCGTATGAAAAACTGTTTTTT.

This clonotype was detected many times. This chain uses TRBV7-9 with TRBJ1-1, with TRBD1 matching 7 bases. CDR1 SEHNR and CDR2 FQNEAQ come from the germline V gene (reference sequence). J lost 5 bases, V lost 3 bases, and 9 bases had no gene match. The CDR3 consists of 15 residues. The CDR3 here is CASSLTNRGWTEAFF. The CDR3 bases are TGTGCCAGCAGCTTGACCAACAGGGGATGGACTGAAGCTTTCTTT.

A word on this clonotype: A much more abundant neighbour one base away suggests this may be a read error. The chain is built from TRBV7-3 and TRBJ1-2, with 8 bases that match TRBD1. This CDR3 is built from 16 residues. Germline trimming cut 0 bases from V and 8 bases from J; bases unmatched to any gene: 11. CDR1 is SGHTA, CDR2 FQGTGA, per germline. The DNA of the CDR3 is TGTGCCAGCAGCTTAACGGGAGACAGGGGATGGGACGGCTACACCTTC. Protein sequence: CASSLTGDRGWDGYTF.

This clonotype has only a few counts. The chain has TRBV7-2 and TRBJ2-5; D is unresolved. Trimming left V 8 bases short and J 4 bases short, with 20 bases between. This CDR3 contains 15 residues. Germline V gene sequence: CDR1 SGHTA, CDR2 FQGNSA. The CDR3 DNA is TGTGCCAGCCAGCAAAATAGTGCGTATAGAGAGACCCAGTACTTC. Protein sequence: CASQQNSAYRETQYF.

As to this clonotype: A much larger clone lies one base from this, so it may be a read error. This chain connects TRBV11-2 to TRBJ1-1, with D unclear. The germline CDR1 and CDR2 sequences are SGHAT and FQNNGV. The CDR3 extends over 15 amino acids. In nucleotides, the CDR3 is TGTGCCGGCAGCCGAGGGTCTTACTCGAACACTGAAGCTTTCTTT. This encodes CAGSRGSYSNTEAFF.

This clonotype was seen more than once but under ten times. The V gene is TRBV12-5, the J gene TRBJ2-6; 7 nucleotides agree with TRBD2. CDR3 length equals 16 residues. V gave up 2 bases and J gave up 10 bases; unmatched junction bases: 11. Germline V lookup: CDR1 LGHNT, CDR2 FRNRAP. The CDR3 sequence: CASGLPSPGGQNVLTF. CDR3 sequence (DNA): TGTGCTAGTGGTTTGCCCTCCCCGGGGGGTCAAAACGTCCTGACTTTC.

This clonotype was seen ten or more times. V gene TRBV12-3 or TRBV12-4 combines with J gene TRBJ1-2, with a tentative D call TRBD1 (5 bases). The CDR3 extends over 13 amino acids. The V and J ends lost 1 base and 8 bases respectively, with 11 bases between them. CDR3 nucleotide sequence: TGTGCCAGCAGTTTAGGCGGGGCTTCGGGCTACACCTTC. Translated, it gives CASSLGGASGYTF.